Listed here are 2 T cell receptor beta chains from one sample, sequenced in a study of T cells after posttransplantation cyclophosphamide. Libraries were prepared by immunoSEQ multiplex PCR; TCRdb keeps only in-frame clonotypes and omits some of them. Of tens of thousands of clones in the sample, over 95% were seen once. Cells defined as naive were viable CD3+CD4+ or CD3+CD8+ and CCR7+CD45RA+CD45RO-CD95-CD27+CD28+. The sequencing sample was made of naive CD4+ T cells sorted from PBMCs. The receptors were sampled from a man aged 45-65 years in good health, CMV-negative, and a related stem cell transplant donor.

This chain connects TRBV6-5 to TRBJ1-1, with 8 bases that match TRBD1. Germline V gene lookup returns CDR1 MNHEY and CDR2 SVGAGI. After removal of 3 bases from V and 0 bases from J, the junction contained 6 bases not matched to a gene. The CDR3 runs to 16 residues. CDR3 protein: CASSYSQGALNTEAFF. CDR3 coding DNA: TGTGCCAGCAGTTATAGCCAGGGGGCGTTGAACACTGAAGCTTTCTTT.

Turning to this clone: Its ends do not fully match the called genes, so a read error is possible. Other DNA sequences in the sample encode the same CDR3. V and J are TRBV2 and TRBJ1-6; TRBD1 matches 7 bases. The germline V gene encodes CDR1 SNHLY and CDR2 FYNNEI. CDR3 length equals 15 residues. The CDR3 DNA follows: TGTGCCAGCATGAGGACAGGAGCCTATAATTCCCCCCTCCACTTT. It codes for CASMRTGAYNSPLHF. The variable domain in full, completed from reference TRBV2 and TRBJ1-6, reads EPEVTQTPSHQVTQMGQEVILRCVPISNHLYFYWYRQILGQKVEFLVSFYNNEISEKSEIFDDQFSVERPDGSNFTLKIRSTKLEDSAMYFCASMRTGAYNSPLHFGNGTRLTVT.